This T cell receptor beta chain was captured in a study of T cell responses to AZD1222 COVID-19 vaccine. Regarding the study as a whole: Nearly half of unique spike-specific TCRs reportedly avoided B.1.351 and B.1.1.7 mutated regions. The donor cohort was predominantly white British with a female majority, and clonal diversity may have been underestimated. Repertoire sampling happened only post peak T cell response.

This clone appeared a single time. Its target is not known. Sequenced by immunoSEQ multiplex PCR; TCRdb stores in-frame clones only, minus some. The sample includes around 130,000 clones, about nine tenths of them seen just once. Second doses at about 4 or about 12 weeks were pooled. Germline V CDR1 and CDR2: GTSNPN, SVGIG (reference sequence). V lost 3 bases to trimming and J lost 1 base, with 10 bases between them. The CDR3 totals 13 residues. The source material was peripheral blood, sampled 28 days after the second AZD1222 dose. This chain uses TRBV30 with TRBJ2-7; TRBD2 is a possible D gene (6 bases). This receptor was obtained from an adult who received the AZD1222 COVID-19 vaccine. The CDR3 region is CAWSTSGSYEQYF. The CDR3 DNA follows: TGTGCCTGGAGCACCAGCGGGTCCTACGAGCAGTACTTC.